This T cell receptor (beta chain) comes out of a study of blood T cells in healthy people across ages. Trimming removed 5 bases from V and 5 bases from J; junction bases left unmatched: 12. Looked up from germline, CDR1 is SGHTA and CDR2 is FQGNSA. This CDR3 is built from 16 residues. Study-wide findings and caveats: Fewer expanded clones and more diversity marked long-lived versus aged donors.

Points on this clonotype: The antigen remains unidentified.

No fewer than 6 million PBMCs went into each sample. Sample-barcoded 5' priming and a J-beta primer mix drove a second PCR of about 6 to 12 cycles. TCRdb passed the 5' RACE reads through MiXCR, listing each CDR3 protein once. This repertoire shows approximately 900,000 distinct CDR3 sequences, 48% found once; its top ten account for under 15%. The specimen sequenced was blood. The origin of this receptor is a man younger than 45 in good health. The J gene is TRBJ2-7, the V gene TRBV7-2, with 10 bases that match TRBD1. The CDR3 region is CASSLTMTGTGDEQYF. The CDR3 DNA reads TGTGCCAGCAGCCTTACGATGACCGGGACAGGGGACGAGCAGTACTTC.